This is a list of T cell receptor beta chains from one sample in a study of CD8 T cells in ankylosing spondylitis. MiXCR, run by TCRdb on the 5' RACE reads, gives a single entry per CDR3 protein. Of a few hundred thousand distinct CDR3 sequences listed, about a fifth are singletons. What was sequenced was blood, either unsorted or a sorted T cell fraction (not recorded which). Receptors were obtained from a male donor with ankylosing spondylitis. Each CDR3 is given with its conserved first and last residue. The D gene is left open where the match is weak. A clone size is listed for some rows: how often the clone was seen (once, few, many), or a class if it is expanded.

d_call clone_size j_call v_call cdr3_aa cdr3_nt
. few TRBJ1-4 TRBV7-9 CASSLAGEQLFF TGTGCCAGCAGCTTAGCTGGAGAACAACTGTTTTTT
TRBD1 . TRBJ2-3 TRBV12-5 CASGEQGITDTQYF TGTGCTAGTGGTGAACAGGGGATCACAGATACGCAGTATTTT
. few TRBJ2-7 TRBV28 CASSLISVGTYEQYF TGTGCCAGCAGTTTAATTTCGGTGGGCACCTACGAGCAGTACTTC
. . TRBJ2-1 TRBV7-6 CASSRVAGPYNEQFF TGTGCCAGCAGCCGGGTGGCGGGACCCTACAATGAGCAGTTCTTC
TRBD2 . TRBJ2-7 TRBV6-1 CASRISGRAYEQYF TGTGCCAGCAGGATTAGCGGGAGGGCCTACGAGCAGTACTTC
. . TRBJ2-1 TRBV28 CASSPTNSRNEQFF TGTGCCAGCAGCCCTACAAATAGCCGCAATGAGCAGTTCTTC
. once TRBJ2-1 TRBV19 CASRDSYRDEQFF TGTGCCAGCCGGGACTCCTATAGAGATGAGCAGTTCTTC
TRBD2 few TRBJ2-7 TRBV6-5 CASSYSSPGGEQYF TGTGCCAGCAGTTACTCCAGTCCGGGGGGCGAGCAGTACTTC
. . TRBJ1-1 TRBV7-2 CASSPPGPNTEAFF TGTGCCAGCAGCCCTCCGGGACCGAACACTGAAGCTTTCTTT
. . TRBJ2-3 TRBV20-1 CSAHPRPATTDTQYF TGCAGTGCTCACCCGCGACCAGCGACCACAGATACGCAGTATTTT
TRBD2 few TRBJ2-5 TRBV18 CASSVPGGQETQYF TGTGCCAGCTCGGTACCGGGGGGACAAGAGACCCAGTACTTC
. . TRBJ1-5 TRBV4-1 CASSPGTFRTLSNQPQHF TGCGCCAGCAGCCCAGGTACTTTCAGAACCTTAAGCAATCAGCCCCAGCATTTT
. . TRBJ1-5 TRBV30 CAWSGRLGQPQHF TGTGCCTGGAGTGGCAGGCTTGGTCAGCCCCAGCATTTT
TRBD1 many TRBJ2-1 TRBV12-3/TRBV12-4 CASSSYAGTGFSYNEQFF TGTGCCAGCAGTTCCTATGCCGGGACAGGTTTTTCCTACAATGAGCAGTTCTTC
. . TRBJ2-7 TRBV7-3 CASSSGSVDGYEQYF TGTGCCAGCAGCTCGGGGTCCGTCGATGGCTACGAGCAGTACTTC
. . TRBJ2-2 TRBV7-3 CASSLGLGYPNTGELFF TGTGCCAGCAGCTTAGGGTTGGGCTACCCGAACACCGGGGAGCTGTTTTTT
. few TRBJ2-5 TRBV6-2/TRBV6-3 CASSYGTEGTQYF TGTGCCAGCAGTTACGGGACTGAGGGGACCCAGTACTTC
. . TRBJ1-4 TRBV27 CASSLLSRGVREKLFF TGTGCCAGCAGTTTATTATCGAGGGGAGTCAGGGAAAAACTGTTTTTT
TRBD2 . TRBJ2-5 TRBV13 CASSSSGSLETQYF TGTGCCAGCAGCTCTAGCGGGAGTCTGGAGACCCAGTACTTC
. . TRBJ2-1 TRBV28 CASGTSNNEQFF TGTGCCAGCGGGACTTCAAACAATGAGCAGTTCTTC
. many TRBJ2-3 TRBV29-1 CSVHPQGATTSGKGDTQYF TGCAGCGTTCACCCACAGGGGGCTACAACTAGCGGGAAAGGAGATACGCAGTATTTT
TRBD2 many TRBJ2-1 TRBV12-3/TRBV12-4 CASRPTSGLYNEQFF TGTGCCAGCAGGCCGACTAGCGGACTTTACAATGAGCAGTTCTTC
. . TRBJ1-2 TRBV15 CATSRGLNYGYTF TGTGCCACCAGCAGAGGGCTGAACTATGGCTACACCTTC
. few TRBJ1-3 TRBV11-2 CASSLDAGNTIYF TGTGCCAGCAGCTTAGACGCTGGAAACACCATATATTTT
TRBD2 . TRBJ2-1 TRBV10-3 CAISDTSGRAYNEQFF TGTGCCATCAGTGACACTAGCGGGAGGGCCTACAATGAGCAGTTCTTC
TRBD1 few TRBJ2-1 TRBV5-1 CASSPRDSSSYNEQFF TGCGCCAGCAGCCCCCGGGACAGCAGCTCCTACAATGAGCAGTTCTTC
TRBD2 few TRBJ2-1 TRBV5-1 CASSGSRPGLAYNEQFF TGCGCCAGCAGCGGTTCTCGACCGGGACTAGCATACAATGAGCAGTTCTTC
TRBD1 . TRBJ2-3 TRBV7-2 CASSLGPDRAGDTQYF TGTGCCAGCAGCTTAGGGCCGGACAGGGCGGGAGATACGCAGTATTTT
. . TRBJ1-4 TRBV4-1 CASSQDFQGSRPRDEKLFF TGCGCCAGCAGCCAAGATTTCCAGGGCTCGCGGCCGCGGGATGAAAAACTGTTTTTT
TRBD1 few TRBJ1-4 TRBV4-2 CASSLPGTGEEKLFF TGTGCCAGCAGCCTACCCGGGACAGGGGAGGAAAAACTGTTTTTT
. . TRBJ2-1 TRBV15 CATSRDWLAARGNEQFF TGTGCCACCAGCAGAGATTGGCTAGCCGCTCGAGGCAATGAGCAGTTCTTC
TRBD2 . TRBJ2-7 TRBV12-3/TRBV12-4 CASSLQSGLGNEQYF TGTGCCAGCAGTTTACAATCGGGACTAGGGAACGAGCAGTACTTC
TRBD2 . TRBJ2-1 TRBV5-5 CASSLQSSGRREQFF TGTGCCAGCAGCTTGCAGTCGAGCGGGAGGAGGGAGCAGTTCTTC
TRBD2 . TRBJ2-5 TRBV24-1 CATSDQGGPGETQYF TGTGCCACCAGTGACCAGGGAGGGCCGGGGGAGACCCAGTACTTC
. few TRBJ2-3 TRBV5-6 CASSFDPRGDTQYF TGTGCCAGCAGCTTCGACCCGAGGGGGGATACGCAGTATTTT
. few TRBJ2-1 TRBV12-3/TRBV12-4 CASSLDINEQFF TGTGCCAGCAGCCTTGACATCAATGAGCAGTTCTTC
TRBD2 many TRBJ2-1 TRBV5-1 CASSLTSGDGVNEQFF TGCGCCAGCAGCTTGACTAGCGGGGATGGCGTCAATGAGCAGTTCTTC
. . TRBJ1-3 TRBV6-2/TRBV6-3 CASTKIWGSGNTIYF TGTGCCAGCACCAAAATCTGGGGGTCCGGAAACACCATATATTTT
TRBD1 few TRBJ1-1 TRBV29-1 CSVEDTGAGTEAFF TGCAGCGTTGAAGATACAGGGGCTGGTACTGAAGCTTTCTTT
. . TRBJ1-3 TRBV2 CASSEISGNTIYF TGTGCCAGCAGTGAGATCTCTGGAAACACCATATATTTT
. few TRBJ1-5 TRBV20-1 CSARSGGRGNQPQHF TGCAGTGCTAGAAGTGGGGGTCGAGGCAATCAGCCCCAGCATTTT
. . TRBJ2-7 TRBV7-9 CASSFSSVAYEQYF TGTGCCAGCAGCTTCTCTAGCGTTGCCTACGAGCAGTACTTC
. . TRBJ2-1 TRBV9 CASSAGLPATGQFF TGTGCCAGCAGCGCCGGACTACCAGCAACTGGGCAGTTCTTC
TRBD2 many TRBJ2-1 TRBV29-1 CSVERETGTKQFF TGCAGCGTTGAAAGGGAAACCGGGACTAAACAGTTCTTC
TRBD1 . TRBJ2-7 TRBV12-3/TRBV12-4 CASSLVTGVEQYF TGTGCCAGCAGTTTAGTGACAGGGGTCGAGCAGTACTTC
. . TRBJ1-2 TRBV7-2 CASSLARQGAKGYTF TGTGCCAGCAGCTTAGCGCGGCAGGGAGCCAAAGGCTACACCTTC